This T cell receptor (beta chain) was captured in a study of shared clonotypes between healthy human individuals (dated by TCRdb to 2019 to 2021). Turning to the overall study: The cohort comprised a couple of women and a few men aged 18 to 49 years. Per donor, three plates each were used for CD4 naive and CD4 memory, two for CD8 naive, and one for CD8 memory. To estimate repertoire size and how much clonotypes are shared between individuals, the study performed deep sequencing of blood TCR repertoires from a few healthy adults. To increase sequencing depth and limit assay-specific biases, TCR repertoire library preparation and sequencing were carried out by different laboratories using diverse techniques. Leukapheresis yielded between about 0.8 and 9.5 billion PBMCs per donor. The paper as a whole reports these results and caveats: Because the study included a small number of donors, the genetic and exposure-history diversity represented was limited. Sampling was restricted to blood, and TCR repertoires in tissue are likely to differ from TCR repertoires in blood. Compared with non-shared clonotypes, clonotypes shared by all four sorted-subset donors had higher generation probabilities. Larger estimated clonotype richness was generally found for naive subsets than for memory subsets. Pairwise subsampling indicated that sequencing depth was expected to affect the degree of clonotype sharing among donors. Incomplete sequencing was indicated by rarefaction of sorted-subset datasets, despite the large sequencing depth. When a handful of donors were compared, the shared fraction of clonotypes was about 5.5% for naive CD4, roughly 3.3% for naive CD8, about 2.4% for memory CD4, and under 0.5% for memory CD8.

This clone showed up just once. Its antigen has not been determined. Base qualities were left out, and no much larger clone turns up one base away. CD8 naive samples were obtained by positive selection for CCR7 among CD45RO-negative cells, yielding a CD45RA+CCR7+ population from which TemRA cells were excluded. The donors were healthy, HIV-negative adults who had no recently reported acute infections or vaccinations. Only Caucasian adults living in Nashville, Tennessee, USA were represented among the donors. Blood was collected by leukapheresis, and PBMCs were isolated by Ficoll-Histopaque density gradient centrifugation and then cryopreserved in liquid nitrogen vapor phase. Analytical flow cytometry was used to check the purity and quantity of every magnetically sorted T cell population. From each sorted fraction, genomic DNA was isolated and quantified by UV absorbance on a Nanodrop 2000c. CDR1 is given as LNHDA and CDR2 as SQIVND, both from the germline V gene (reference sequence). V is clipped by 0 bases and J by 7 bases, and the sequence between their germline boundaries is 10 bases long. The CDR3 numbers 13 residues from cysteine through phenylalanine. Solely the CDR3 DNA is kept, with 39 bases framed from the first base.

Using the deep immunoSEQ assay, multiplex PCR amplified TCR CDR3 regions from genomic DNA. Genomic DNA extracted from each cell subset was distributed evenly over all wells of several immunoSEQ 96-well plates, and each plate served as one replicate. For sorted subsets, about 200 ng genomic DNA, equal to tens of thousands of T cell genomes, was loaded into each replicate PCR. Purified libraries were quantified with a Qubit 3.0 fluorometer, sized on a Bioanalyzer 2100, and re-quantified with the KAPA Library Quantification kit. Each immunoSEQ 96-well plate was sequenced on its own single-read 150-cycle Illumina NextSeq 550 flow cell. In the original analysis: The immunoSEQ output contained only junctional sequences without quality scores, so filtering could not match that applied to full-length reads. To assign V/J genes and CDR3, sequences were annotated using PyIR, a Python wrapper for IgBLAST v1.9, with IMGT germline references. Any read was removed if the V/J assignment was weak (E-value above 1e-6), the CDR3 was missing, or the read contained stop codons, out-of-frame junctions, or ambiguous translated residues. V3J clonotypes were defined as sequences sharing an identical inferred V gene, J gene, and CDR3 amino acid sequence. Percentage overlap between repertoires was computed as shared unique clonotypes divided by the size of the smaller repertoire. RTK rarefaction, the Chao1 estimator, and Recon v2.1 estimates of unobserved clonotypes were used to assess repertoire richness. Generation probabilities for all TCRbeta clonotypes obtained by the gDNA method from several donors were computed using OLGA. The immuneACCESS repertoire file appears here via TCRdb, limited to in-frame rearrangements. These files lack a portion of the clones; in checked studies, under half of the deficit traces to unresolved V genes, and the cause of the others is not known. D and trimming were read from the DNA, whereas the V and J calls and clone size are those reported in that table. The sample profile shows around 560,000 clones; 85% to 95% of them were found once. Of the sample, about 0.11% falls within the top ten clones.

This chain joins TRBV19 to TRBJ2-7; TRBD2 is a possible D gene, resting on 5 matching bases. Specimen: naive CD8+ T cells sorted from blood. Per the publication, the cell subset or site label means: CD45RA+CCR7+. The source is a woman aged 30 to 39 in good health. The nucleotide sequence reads TGTGCCAGTAGTATAGATTTGGAGGCAGAGCAGTACTTC. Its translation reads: CASSIDLEAEQYF.